These 27 T cell receptor beta chains were sequenced from one sample in a study of T-cell memory formation after mild COVID-19. MiXCR was run by TCRdb on the 5' RACE reads, yielding one entry per CDR3 protein. The sample contains hundreds of thousands of distinct CDR3 sequences, 15% to 20% of which appear only once. Specimen: PBMCs or a T cell subset sorted from them (not recorded which). The receptors derive from a man younger than 35 who had mild COVID-19 (a few samples of this study predate the infection). Cell type and time point are not known.

The DNA of the CDR3 is TGTGCCAGCAGCGCCGGGGGGGGGGAGACCCAGTACTTC. Protein product: CASSAGGGETQYF. The chain carries TRBV25-1 and TRBJ2-5; 8 nucleotides match TRBD2. This CDR3 has 13 residues. J was trimmed by 5 bases and V by 6 bases; bases with no gene match: 5. CDR1 MGHDK and CDR2 SYGVNS come from the germline V gene.

In this sample, this clonotype turned up a few times. The chain carries TRBV18 and TRBJ1-2, with 8 bases fitting TRBD1. Trimming cost V 2 bases and J 5 bases; bases outside gene matches: 4. Looked up from germline, CDR1 is KGHSH and CDR2 is LQKENI. The CDR3 consists of 14 residues. CDR3 protein: CASSPEGQAYGYTF. CDR3 sequence (DNA): TGTGCCAGCTCACCAGAGGGACAGGCGTATGGCTACACCTTC.

This clonotype appeared many times. The chain couples TRBV27 to TRBJ2-3; no firm D call. V was shortened by 5 bases and J by 1 base, with 10 bases between the two germline ends. This CDR3 has 14 residues. Germline CDR1 is MNHEY and CDR2 is SMNVEV (reference sequence). The CDR3 loop reads CASSSNAGTDTQYF. CDR3 DNA sequence: TGTGCCAGCAGTAGTAACGCTGGCACAGATACGCAGTATTTT.

The chain is built from TRBV6-2 or TRBV6-3 and TRBJ1-2; perhaps TRBD1 as D (6 bases). The CDR3 sequence is 14 residues long. Germline CDR1 is MNHEY and CDR2 is SVGEGT. V was shortened by 2 bases and J by 4 bases, with 11 bases between the two germline ends. CDR3 region: CASSYKGQIYGYTF. CDR3 DNA sequence: TGTGCCAGCAGTTACAAAGGACAGATCTATGGCTACACCTTC.

This rearrangement joins TRBV7-8 to TRBJ1-4, with D possibly TRBD1 on 6 matching bases. Germline-derived CDR1 and CDR2 are SGHVS and FQNEAQ. The V gene lost 5 bases and the J gene lost 3 bases, with 13 bases spanning the gap. This CDR3 spans 15 amino acids. The CDR3 is CASSLPGGSNEKLFF. The CDR3 coding sequence is TGTGCCAGCAGCCTTCCTGGGGGCTCTAATGAAAAACTGTTTTTT.

This clonotype turned up a few times. The DNA of the CDR3 is TGTGCCAGCAGCTTAATGGGGATCACTCAACTCAACTATGGCTACACCTTC. Its protein is CASSLMGITQLNYGYTF. The chain employs TRBV7-2 and TRBJ1-2; D call uncertain. CDR3 length equals 17 residues. The germline CDR1 and CDR2 sequences are SGHTA and FQGNSA. V was pared by 2 bases and J by 2 bases, with 18 bases between.

This clonotype was seen more than once but under ten times. This chain joins TRBV20-1 and TRBJ1-1; TRBD1 aligns across 7 bases. Losses at the gene ends were 7 bases for V and 0 bases for J; bases not matched to a gene: 8. Germline V gives CDR1 DFQATT, CDR2 SNEGSKA (reference sequence). The CDR3 is 14 residues long. Here the CDR3 reads CSGGTAWMNTEAFF. The CDR3 DNA reads as TGCAGTGGAGGGACAGCCTGGATGAACACTGAAGCTTTCTTT.

This clonotype was found a few times. This chain links TRBV12-3 or TRBV12-4 with TRBJ2-1, with D possibly matching TRBD2 (6 bases). V was trimmed by 7 bases and J by 0 bases, leaving 16 bases between them. This CDR3 has 16 amino acids. CDR3 sequence reads: CASTSGRGSSYNEQFF. CDR3 DNA sequence: TGTGCCAGCACTTCTGGGCGGGGAAGCTCCTACAATGAGCAGTTCTTC.

The table lists this clonotype with many counts. This chain connects TRBV5-1 to TRBJ1-1, with D unresolved. Germline V CDR1 and CDR2: SGHRS, YFSETQ. Trimming took 1 base from V and 0 from J, leaving 7 bases between them. The CDR3 totals 14 residues. CDR3 coding DNA: TGCGCCAGCAGCTTGCTCCCAATGAACACTGAAGCTTTCTTT. Translated: CASSLLPMNTEAFF.

V is TRBV5-1 and J is TRBJ2-7; 11 bases are shared with TRBD2. This CDR3 has 15 amino acids. Germline V gives CDR1 SGHRS, CDR2 YFSETQ. The V gene end was trimmed by 2 bases and the J gene end by 1 base; junction bases not matched to a gene: 2. As DNA, the CDR3 is TGCGCCAGCAGCTTCCTAGCGGGGGGTTCCTACGAGCAGTACGTC. It specifies CASSFLAGGSYEQYV.

This clonotype has only a few counts. The rearrangement links TRBV6-2 or TRBV6-3 to TRBJ2-3; D not certain. CDR1 is MNHEY and CDR2 is SVGEGT in the germline V gene. Trimming removed 3 bases from V and 6 bases from J, with 16 bases in between. The CDR3 has 15 residues. The CDR3 is CASSYRPFLWDTQYF. CDR3 nucleotide sequence: TGTGCCAGCAGTTATAGGCCCTTCTTGTGGGATACGCAGTATTTT.

The chain has TRBV7-2 and TRBJ2-2, with 8 bases identical to TRBD1. Germline lookup yields CDR1 SGHTA and CDR2 FQGNSA. There are 15 residues in the CDR3. The J segment lost 5 bases and the V segment lost 6 bases, leaving 8 bases of the junction unmatched. Written as DNA, the CDR3 is TGTGCCAGCAGACTCGACAGGGGATGGACCGGGGAGCTGTTTTTT. It encodes CASRLDRGWTGELFF. The full variable domain, its missing parts supplied by reference TRBV7-2 and TRBJ2-2, is GAGVSQSPSNKVTEKGKDVELRCDPISGHTALYWYRQSLGQGLEFLIYFQGNSAPDKSGLPSDRFSAERTGGSVSTLTIQRTQQEDSAVYLCASRLDRGWTGELFFGEGSRLTVL.

This clonotype appeared a few times. The chain combines TRBV6-2 or TRBV6-3 with TRBJ2-7; TRBD2 matches 7 bases. Germline V CDR1 and CDR2: MNHEY, SVGEGT. The CDR3 has 14 residues. V dropped 5 bases and J dropped 1; count of bases not matched to a gene: 5. In DNA form, the CDR3 reads TGTGCCAGCAGTCCCAGCGGGGTATCCTACGAGCAGTACTTC. The encoded protein is CASSPSGVSYEQYF.

The chain employs TRBV6-5 and TRBJ2-3; D is unresolved. Germline V CDR1 and CDR2: MNHEY, SVGAGI. The CDR3 spans 15 residues. Trimming removed 0 bases at V and 4 bases at J, with 11 bases between. This CDR3 is CASSYSGMSADTQYF. CDR3 in DNA: TGTGCCAGCAGTTACTCGGGAATGAGCGCAGATACGCAGTATTTT.

This sequence joins TRBV4-3 and TRBJ2-3; D is undetermined. Trimming shortened V by 1 base and J by 0 bases, and 11 bases separated the two germline ends. From germline, CDR1 is LGHNA and CDR2 YSLEER. This CDR3 contains 16 residues. The CDR3 protein is CASSQAPGASTDTQYF. DNA of the CDR3: TGCGCCAGCAGCCAAGCGCCAGGAGCTAGCACAGATACGCAGTATTTT.

This clonotype was counted a few times. The chain carries TRBV6-5 and TRBJ2-5; TRBD1 aligns across 7 bases. Germline V gene lookup returns CDR1 MNHEY and CDR2 SVGAGI. V shed 0 bases and J 5 bases; nucleotides not matched to a gene: 3. The CDR3 loop spans 14 amino acids. CDR3 amino acids: CASSYSTGVETQYF. CDR3 coding DNA: TGTGCCAGCAGTTACTCCACAGGGGTTGAGACCCAGTACTTC.

The V and J genes are TRBV20-1 and TRBJ2-3; the D gene could be TRBD1 or TRBD2 (6 bases each). V gave up 6 bases and J gave up 1 base, with 11 bases separating them. Germline V gene sequence: CDR1 DFQATT, CDR2 SNEGSKA (reference sequence). The CDR3 spans 13 residues. The CDR3 nucleotides are TGCAGTGCCGTCGGGGGCGGCACAGATACGCAGTATTTT. This sequence encodes CSAVGGGTDTQYF.

The CDR3 region is CASRNRGRGPLHF. The CDR3 DNA reads TGTGCCAGCAGGAACAGGGGGCGCGGACCCCTCCACTTT. The rearrangement joins TRBV6-6 to TRBJ1-6, with 9 positions matching TRBD1. There are 13 residues in the CDR3. V lost 6 bases, J lost 12 bases, and 6 bases stayed unmatched. Germline V lookup: CDR1 MNHNY, CDR2 SVGAGI (reference sequence).

This clonotype appeared a few times. The genes are TRBV4-1 and TRBJ1-6; tentatively, D is TRBD1 (5 bases). CDR3 length: 15 amino acids. Germline V CDR1 and CDR2: MGHRA, YSYEKL. V was trimmed by 6 bases and J by 8 bases, leaving 17 bases between them. The CDR3 coding sequence is TGCGCCAGCAGACCCCTCCAGGGATACTATTCACCCCTCCACTTT. It translates to CASRPLQGYYSPLHF.

This clonotype was counted only a few times. The V and J genes are TRBV7-2 and TRBJ2-3; 14 nucleotides agree with TRBD2. Germline CDR1 reads SGHTA; CDR2 reads FQGNSA. The CDR3 length is 18 residues. V trimming: 5 bases; J trimming: 0 bases; junction bases outside the gene matches: 7. CDR3 nucleotide sequence: TGTGCCAGCAGCACCGGGACTAGCGGGGGTAAAAGCACAGATACGCAGTATTTT. It translates to CASSTGTSGGKSTDTQYF.

This clonotype turned up a few times. The chain's CDR3 is CASSYGAYNEQFF. CDR3 nucleotides: TGTGCCAGCAGTTACGGGGCCTACAATGAGCAGTTCTTC. This rearrangement joins TRBV6-2 or TRBV6-3 to TRBJ2-1; no reliable D call. V was shortened by 2 bases and J by 2 bases, with 4 bases between the two germline ends. The CDR3 totals 13 residues. CDR1 and CDR2 from the germline V gene are MNHEY and SVGEGT.

The rearrangement links TRBV6-1 to TRBJ2-1, with TRBD2 identical over 15 bases. The CDR3 has 16 residues. From germline, CDR1 is MNHNS and CDR2 SASEGT. V gave up 1 base and J gave up 10 bases; unmatched junction bases: 5. The CDR3 loop is CASSEGTSGGAGEQFF. CDR3 nucleotide sequence: TGTGCCAGCAGTGAAGGGACTAGCGGGGGGGCTGGGGAGCAGTTCTTC.

This rearrangement joins TRBV5-5 to TRBJ2-3; TRBD2 matches 8 bases. V trimming: 0 bases; J trimming: 4 bases; junction bases outside the gene matches: 4. Per germline, CDR1 SGHKS and CDR2 YYEKEE (reference sequence). The CDR3 runs to 15 residues. CDR3 amino acids: CASSLGLASSDTQYF. CDR3 DNA: TGTGCCAGCAGCTTGGGACTAGCGTCTTCAGATACGCAGTATTTT.

As DNA, the CDR3 is TGTGCCAGCAGTCGCCTGAACACCGGGGAGCTGTTTTTT. Its translation: CASSRLNTGELFF. This chain connects TRBV6-2 or TRBV6-3 to TRBJ2-2; no firm D call. Trimming stripped 5 bases from V and 1 base from J, with 5 bases between. The germline V gene has CDR1 MNHEY and CDR2 SVGEGT. The CDR3 is 13 amino acids.

V is TRBV20-1 and J is TRBJ2-7; 12 bases line up with TRBD2. Trimming removed 0 bases from V and 6 bases from J; junction bases left unmatched: 6. The length of the CDR3 is 15 residues. Germline loops: CDR1 DFQATT, CDR2 SNEGSKA (reference sequence). CDR3 coding DNA: TGCAGTGCTAGAGATTCTAGGACTAGCGGGGTCGAGCAGTACTTC. Encoded protein: CSARDSRTSGVEQYF.

This clonotype was counted a few times. The rearrangement links TRBV20-1 to TRBJ2-4, with 7 positions matching TRBD1. Unmatched junction bases numbered 8, after V lost 1 base and J lost 2 bases. The CDR3 sequence is 16 residues long. Germline CDR1 and CDR2: DFQATT and SNEGSKA (reference sequence). The CDR3 is CSARAPGQLSKNIQYF. The CDR3 nucleotides read TGCAGTGCTAGAGCCCCGGGACAGTTGTCCAAAAACATTCAGTACTTC.

This clonotype was seen more than once but under ten times. The chain carries TRBV29-1 and TRBJ2-3, with 8 nucleotides matching TRBD1. Losses at the gene ends were 4 bases for V and 2 bases for J; bases not matched to a gene: 2. The CDR3 has 13 amino acids. Germline loops: CDR1 SQVTM, CDR2 ANQGSEA. Written as DNA, the CDR3 is TGCAGCGTTGGGCAGGGGGCCACAGATACGCAGTATTTT. This gives the protein CSVGQGATDTQYF.